Below, 9 T cell receptor beta chains from the same sample are listed, as sequenced in a study of vaccination and CD4 T cells after COVID-19. As for treatment: roughly 10-day PBMC culture with coronavirus spike peptide pools or control peptides (ViraFEST assay). The Oncomine TCR Beta short-read assay generated sequence data from the DNA of cultured CD4+ T cells. TCRdb called the PCR reads again in MiXCR, with one record for every CDR3 protein. Among about 14,000 distinct CDR3 sequences listed, approximately 45% were seen once. No antigen has been assigned to these receptors. What was sequenced was cultured CD4+ T cells from blood. Receptor source: a human donor with COVID-19.

The chain employs TRBV2 and TRBJ2-1; 7 bases map to TRBD2. The length of the CDR3 is 16 residues. The germline CDR1 and CDR2 sequences are SNHLY and FYNNEI. Trimming took 5 bases from V and 5 from J; bases not matched to a gene: 12. CDR3 loop: CASSNREARTHNEQFF. The CDR3 DNA reads TGTGCCAGCAGTAACCGGGAGGCTAGGACCCACAATGAGCAGTTCTTC. The full variable domain, rest sourced from reference TRBV2 and TRBJ2-1, is EPEVTQTPSHQVTQMGQEVILRCVPISNHLYFYWYRQILGQKVEFLVSFYNNEISEKSEIFDDQFSVERPDGSNFTLKIRSTKLEDSAMYFCASSNREARTHNEQFFGPGTRLTVL.

The rearrangement uses TRBV6-1 and TRBJ2-2; 7 bases map to TRBD1. The V gene end was trimmed by 6 bases and the J gene end by 1 base; junction bases not matched to a gene: 2. CDR1 is MNHNS and CDR2 is SASEGT in the germline V gene. The length of the CDR3 is 14 residues. The CDR3 nucleotides read TGTGCCAGCAGAAGACAGGGGAACACCGGGGAGCTGTTTTTT. This translates into CASRRQGNTGELFF.

V gene TRBV2 combines with J gene TRBJ2-7; 8 bases map to TRBD1. J gave up 4 bases and V 6 bases, and 2 bases lay outside the gene matches. The CDR3 length is 12 residues. The germline gives CDR1 SNHLY, CDR2 FYNNEI. In DNA form, the CDR3 reads TGTGCCAGCAGCGGACAGGGTTACGAGCAGTACTTC. Protein: CASSGQGYEQYF.

This clonotype showed up just once. The chain couples TRBV25-1 to TRBJ2-1; D not resolved. Germline lookup yields CDR1 MGHDK and CDR2 SYGVNS. The V gene lost 4 bases and the J gene lost 6 bases, with 7 bases spanning the gap. This CDR3 is built from 12 residues. In DNA, the CDR3 is TGTGCCAGCAGTGGCGACCTCAATGAGCAGTTCTTC. Its protein is CASSGDLNEQFF.

CDR3 protein: CASSPSNEKLFF. CDR3 nucleotide sequence: TGTGCCAGCAGCCCATCTAATGAAAAACTGTTTTTT. The V gene is TRBV7-2, the J gene TRBJ1-4; D is ambiguous. V was trimmed by 5 bases and J by 3 bases, leaving 4 bases between them. Germline loops: CDR1 SGHTA, CDR2 FQGNSA. The CDR3 consists of 12 residues. Using reference TRBV7-2 and TRBJ1-4 for the parts outside the CDR3, the full variable domain is GAGVSQSPSNKVTEKGKDVELRCDPISGHTALYWYRQSLGQGLEFLIYFQGNSAPDKSGLPSDRFSAERTGGSVSTLTIQRTQQEDSAVYLCASSPSNEKLFFGSGTQLSVL.

In its sample, this clonotype was seen a few times. The V and J genes are TRBV20-1 and TRBJ1-6, with 7 bases aligning to TRBD1. Germline assignment: CDR1 DFQATT and CDR2 SNEGSKA (reference sequence). The V segment lost 6 bases and the J segment 4 bases; nucleotides outside the gene matches: 18. The CDR3 is 18 residues long. The CDR3 loop reads CSAKRPGQDRSYNSPLHF. CDR3 nucleotides: TGCAGTGCCAAGAGACCTGGACAGGACAGAAGTTATAATTCACCCCTCCACTTT.

This chain joins TRBV28 and TRBJ1-4; 9 positions match TRBD1. This CDR3 spans 15 amino acids. J was trimmed by 4 bases and V by 3 bases; bases with no gene match: 3. Germline CDR1 and CDR2: MDHEN and SYDVKM. CDR3 coding DNA: TGTGCCAGCAGTTTGGACAGGGGATTTAATGAAAAACTGTTTTTT. Encoded protein: CASSLDRGFNEKLFF.

V gene TRBV30 combines with J gene TRBJ2-2, with 9 bases identical to TRBD1. Trimming at V came to 4 bases and at J to 1 base, leaving 4 bases not matched to a gene. This CDR3 contains 15 residues. Germline-derived CDR1 and CDR2 are GTSNPN and SVGIG (reference sequence). The CDR3 nucleotides are TGTGCCTGGAACAGGGGGCGCGGGAACACCGGGGAGCTGTTTTTT. This gives the protein CAWNRGRGNTGELFF.

CDR3 protein: CASSIGLAGGPETQYF. The CDR3 bases are TGTGCCAGTAGTATAGGACTAGCGGGGGGGCCAGAGACCCAGTACTTC. V gene TRBV19 combines with J gene TRBJ2-5; the match to TRBD2 covers 14 bases. With 1 base clipped from V and 4 bases from J, the junction kept 2 bases outside the gene matches. The CDR3 loop spans 16 amino acids. Germline loops: CDR1 LNHDA, CDR2 SQIVND (reference sequence). Drawing the rest from reference TRBV19 and TRBJ2-5, the complete variable domain is DGGITQSPKYLFRKEGQNVTLSCEQNLNHDAMYWYRQDPGQGLRLIYYSQIVNDFQKGDIAEGYSVSREKKESFPLTVTSAQKNPTAFYLCASSIGLAGGPETQYFGPGTRLLVL.